This TCR beta chain was identified during a study of blood T cell repertoires in COVID-19. Study overall: Acute and convalescent COVID-19 samples came from the United States, Italy and Spain. In each case, the material was cDNA or gDNA derived from T cells, B-cell-depleted T cells, or PBMCs.

V lost 0 bases to trimming and J lost 4 bases, with 4 bases between them. Looked up from germline, CDR1 is SGHAT and CDR2 is FQDESV (reference sequence). There are 13 residues in the CDR3. In the original analysis: Amplification of reference gene primers provided the estimated nucleated cell counts. Sequenced by immunoSEQ multiplex PCR; TCRdb stores in-frame clones only, minus some. D and trimming were read from the DNA, whereas the V and J calls and clone size are those reported in that table. The sample lists roughly 110,000 clones, around 89% seen once, with 4.9% in the top ten. The source of this sequence is a man aged 40-49 years with active or convalescent COVID-19. Material: peripheral blood. This chain links TRBV11-1 with TRBJ2-1; D call uncertain. The CDR3 spells CASSLARYNEQFF. The CDR3 nucleotides read TGTGCCAGCAGCTTAGCGAGATACAATGAGCAGTTCTTC.